The 2 T cell receptor beta chains presented below share a single source sample, sequenced in a study of graft-versus-host responses after intestinal transplantation. Assay used: immunoSEQ multiplex PCR; TCRdb lists only in-frame clones, some missing. Of 85,000 to 110,000 clones listed, roughly 93% are singletons. No antigen has been identified for these receptors. The sample consisted of unstimulated CD8+ T cells sorted from spleen or lymph node cells, taken before intestinal transplant. These receptors were obtained from a human donor who received an intestinal transplant.

V is TRBV7-6 and J is TRBJ1-1; D ambiguous. The CDR3 has 12 amino acids. Trimming stripped 5 bases from V and 8 bases from J, with 12 bases between. The germline gives CDR1 SGHVS, CDR2 FNYEAQ. DNA for the CDR3: TGTGCCAGCAGCCCCGGTGGTGGGGAAGCTTTCTTT. Its protein product is CASSPGGGEAFF.

The rearrangement uses TRBV13 and TRBJ2-1; tentative D call: TRBD2 (6 bases). The germline gives CDR1 PRHDT, CDR2 FYEKMQ (reference sequence). The CDR3 is 14 amino acids. Trimming stripped 1 base from V and 9 bases from J, with 13 bases between. The CDR3 loop is CASSLAVREAEQFF. CDR3 nucleotide sequence: TGTGCCAGCAGCTTAGCAGTCAGGGAGGCTGAGCAGTTCTTC.